Following are 15 T cell receptor beta chains from one sample sequenced in a study of radiation and T cells in renal cell carcinoma. Produced via immunoSEQ multiplex PCR; TCRdb's table is partial and in-frame only. The sample comprises under 20,000 clones, roughly 64% of which are singletons, and around 13% rests with the top ten. The treatment: 15 Gy SBRT to primary tumor, nephrectomy 4 weeks later. The sequencing used tumor tissue, collected from a patient whose treatment included radiotherapy and nephrectomy. All receptors come from a woman aged 65 to 85 with renal cell carcinoma.

The V and J genes are TRBV2 and TRBJ2-3, with TRBD1 identical over 8 bases. The CDR3 loop spans 15 amino acids. The germline CDR1 and CDR2 sequences are SNHLY and FYNNEI. V was clipped by 10 bases and J by 3 bases; unmatched bases: 12. CDR3 bases: TGTGCCACCGGAGGGGGCAGGGGGCAAACAGATACGCAGTATTTT. It specifies CATGGGRGQTDTQYF.

This clone was counted only a few times. The chain uses TRBV27 and TRBJ2-7; no clear D. Germline lookup yields CDR1 MNHEY and CDR2 SMNVEV (reference sequence). Trimming pared 5 bases from V and 1 base from J, leaving 3 bases between. This CDR3 comprises 11 residues. This CDR3 is CASSTSYEQYF. The CDR3 region has the DNA TGTGCCAGCAGTACGTCCTACGAGCAGTACTTC.

This sequence joins TRBV7-8 and TRBJ2-1, with 8 bases matching TRBD1. J lost 9 bases, V lost 3 bases, and 4 bases had no gene match. Per germline, CDR1 SGHVS and CDR2 FQNEAQ. The CDR3 is 13 residues long. The CDR3 spells CASSFRGLGEQFF. The CDR3 region has the DNA TGTGCCAGCAGCTTCAGGGGGCTCGGTGAGCAGTTCTTC.

This clone was seen a few times. V and J are TRBV5-1 and TRBJ2-3, with 11 nucleotides matching TRBD2. The CDR3 consists of 15 residues. The germline gives CDR1 SGHRS, CDR2 YFSETQ. V gave up 3 bases and J gave up 5 bases; unmatched junction bases: 5. In DNA form, the CDR3 reads TGCGCCAGCAGCTATAGCGGGGGGGCGTTAGATACGCAGTATTTT. Translating it yields CASSYSGGALDTQYF.

This chain links TRBV5-6 with TRBJ2-2; D possibly uses TRBD1 or TRBD2 (5 bases each). CDR1 SGHDT and CDR2 YYEEEE come from the germline V gene. The ends were cut back, 3 bases at V and 1 base at J, with 13 bases in the middle. The CDR3 contains 16 residues. The CDR3 DNA is TGTGCCAGCAGCTGGACCGGGGCGGGGAACACCGGGGAGCTGTTTTTT. This translates into CASSWTGAGNTGELFF.

This chain joins TRBV2 and TRBJ1-1; maybe TRBD1 (6 bases). Trimming stripped 6 bases from V and 0 bases from J, with 23 bases between. CDR1 and CDR2 (germline): SNHLY, FYNNEI. This CDR3 has 18 residues. The CDR3 protein is CASSRSRTGTQMNTEAFF. Written as DNA, the CDR3 is TGTGCCAGCAGCCGAAGCCGAACAGGGACCCAGATGAACACTGAAGCTTTCTTT.

This sequence joins TRBV7-2 and TRBJ1-5, with D uncertain. Trimming removed 5 bases at V and 6 bases at J, with 17 bases between. The CDR3 runs to 15 residues. CDR1 SGHTA and CDR2 FQGNSA come from the germline V gene. CDR3: CASSPQDGMGQPQHF. CDR3 in DNA: TGTGCCAGCAGCCCTCAGGACGGTATGGGTCAGCCCCAGCATTTT.

The table lists this clone with a few counts. One end of the junction varies from germline; a read error may be responsible. The chain employs TRBV5-4 and TRBJ1-2, with D perhaps TRBD1 (5 bases). Germline V gives CDR1 SGHNT, CDR2 YYREEE (reference sequence). The CDR3 is 15 amino acids. The DNA for the CDR3 is TGCGCCAGCAGCCAATCAGGGATAGCTAACTATGGCTACACCTTC. It translates to CASSQSGIANYGYTF.

This rearrangement joins TRBV30 to TRBJ1-1, with 11 bases that match TRBD1. The germline V gene encodes CDR1 GTSNPN and CDR2 SVGIG (reference sequence). CDR3 length equals 13 residues. V trimming: 3 bases; J trimming: 7 bases; junction bases outside the gene matches: 4. The CDR3 coding sequence is TGTGCCTGGAGGGGACAGGGGGGCCTTGAAGCTTTCTTT. It yields the protein CAWRGQGGLEAFF.

The chain combines TRBV7-2 with TRBJ1-2, with 8 bases that match TRBD1. Trimming at V came to 0 bases and at J to 8 bases, leaving 11 bases not matched to a gene. Germline V gene sequence: CDR1 SGHTA, CDR2 FQGNSA. The CDR3 is made up of 16 amino acids. CDR3 sequence reads: CASSLARQGPRKGYTF. Written as DNA, the CDR3 is TGTGCCAGCAGCTTAGCTAGACAGGGGCCAAGGAAGGGCTACACCTTC.

This chain connects TRBV9 to TRBJ2-1; 12 bases agree with TRBD2. Trimming took 4 bases from V and 1 from J; bases not matched to a gene: 12. This CDR3 is built from 19 residues. Germline V gives CDR1 SGDLS, CDR2 YYNGEE. The CDR3 region is CASSPRSVLAGGSYNEQFF. CDR3 sequence (DNA): TGTGCCAGCAGCCCCAGAAGTGTCCTAGCGGGGGGGTCCTACAATGAGCAGTTCTTC.

The V call is TRBV2, the J call TRBJ2-3, with D perhaps TRBD2 (5 bases). CDR3 length: 14 residues. Trimming took off 8 bases at V and 4 bases at J, with 16 bases between the two ends. Per the germline V gene, CDR1 is SNHLY and CDR2 is FYNNEI. DNA of the CDR3: TGTGCCAGCGCCCCAGATGGGCGGGCAGATACGCAGTATTTT. This translates into CASAPDGRADTQYF.

This clone was seen a handful of times. The chain carries TRBV11-3 and TRBJ1-1; no definite D call. The ends were cut back, 1 base at V and 1 base at J, with 4 bases in the middle. CDR3 length: 13 amino acids. The V gene's germline CDR1 is SGHNT and CDR2 YENEEA. In DNA, the CDR3 is TGTGCCAGCAGCTTAGGGGGGAACACTGAAGCTTTCTTT. It encodes CASSLGGNTEAFF.

The chain links TRBV4-2 to TRBJ2-5; 8 positions match TRBD2. The better agreement between TRBJ2-7 and the DNA end casts doubt on the J call. This CDR3 is built from 16 residues. The germline gives CDR1 LGHNA, CDR2 YNFKEQ. The CDR3 DNA is TGTGCCAGCAGCCAAGATGTACTAGCGGCCCTCTACGAGCAGTACTTC. This gives the protein CASSQDVLAALYEQYF.

J is TRBJ1-3 and V is TRBV19, with a weak D call TRBD1 (5 bases). Trimming pared 5 bases from V and 0 bases from J, leaving 11 bases between. The CDR3 covers 15 residues. From germline, CDR1 is LNHDA and CDR2 SQIVND (reference sequence). The CDR3 loop reads CASSQGEDSGNTIYF. Here the CDR3 DNA reads TGTGCCAGTAGTCAAGGGGAGGACTCTGGAAACACCATATATTTT.